Reported below is one T cell receptor beta chain. With a J-beta primer mix and a sample-barcoded 5' primer, a second PCR ran roughly 6 to 12 cycles. TCRdb reprocessed the 5' RACE reads with MiXCR, giving one entry per CDR3 protein. The table includes some 760,000 distinct CDR3 sequences, roughly 25% detected once. The data originate from a study of blood T cells in healthy people across ages. The germline V and J ends were trimmed by 1 base and 9 bases, with 13 bases remaining between them. CDR3 length: 15 amino acids. CDR1 is SGHDN, CDR2 FVKESK, per germline. In addition, the sample was reused for a study of T cells of mothers and their children. That work states: The study recruited a few healthy Caucasian mothers and their six children as donors. Every microgram of extracted RNA entered cDNA synthesis, approximately 1.5 ug per 15 ul. Related pairs of mothers and children showed slightly higher, non-significant overlap versus unrelated pairs.

The V gene is TRBV14, the J gene TRBJ1-6, with a tentative D call TRBD1 (6 bases). The sample was blood. The receptor comes from a boy between 10 and 17 years old in good health. The CDR3 DNA is TGTGCCAGCAGCCAAGGCGGGGGCTTAGGTTCACCCCTCCACTTT. It is translated as CASSQGGGLGSPLHF.